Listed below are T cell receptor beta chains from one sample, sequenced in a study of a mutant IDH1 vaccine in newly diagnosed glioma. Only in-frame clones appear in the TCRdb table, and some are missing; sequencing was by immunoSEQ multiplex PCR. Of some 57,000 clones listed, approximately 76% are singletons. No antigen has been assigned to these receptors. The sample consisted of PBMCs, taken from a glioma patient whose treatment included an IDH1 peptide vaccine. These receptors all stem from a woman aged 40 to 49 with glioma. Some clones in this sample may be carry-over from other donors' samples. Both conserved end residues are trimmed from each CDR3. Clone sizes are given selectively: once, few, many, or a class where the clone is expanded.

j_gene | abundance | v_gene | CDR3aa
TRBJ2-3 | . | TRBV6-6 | ASSRTGGGDTQY
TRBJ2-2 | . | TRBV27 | ASSFLGGTGELF
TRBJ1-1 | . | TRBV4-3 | ASSLHRANTEAF
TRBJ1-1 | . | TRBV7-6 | ASSLGQGKEDTEAF
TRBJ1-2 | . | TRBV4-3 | ASSQGSGGQRHYGYT
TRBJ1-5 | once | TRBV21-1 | ASREGRSRVRNQPQH
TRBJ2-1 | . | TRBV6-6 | ATSGGSYNEQF
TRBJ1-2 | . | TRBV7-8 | ASSLARTGPSANYGYT
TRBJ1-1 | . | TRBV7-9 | ASSFLEGGTEAF
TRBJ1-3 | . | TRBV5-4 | ASSLGMQGSGNTIY
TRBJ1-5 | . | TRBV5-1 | ATSRPQH
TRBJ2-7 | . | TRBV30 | AWSAIPPYEQY
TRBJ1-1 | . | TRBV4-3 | ASRRDGDTEAF
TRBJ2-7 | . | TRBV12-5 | ASGLPRQGSGEQY
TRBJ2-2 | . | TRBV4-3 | ASSQVWRGTGELF
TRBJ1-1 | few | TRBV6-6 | ASSYQHRNTEAF
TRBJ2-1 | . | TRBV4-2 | ASSQDEGGRGVSYNEQF
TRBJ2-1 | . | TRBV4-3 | ASSQAGNNEQF
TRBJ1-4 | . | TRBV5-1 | ASRLGQGAGEKLF
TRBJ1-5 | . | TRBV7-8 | ASSLEGGGDQPQH
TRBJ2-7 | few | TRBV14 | ASSPRGALYYEQY
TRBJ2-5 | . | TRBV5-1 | ASSPGQGLWETQY
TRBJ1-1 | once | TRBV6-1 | ASSDGGRVTEAF
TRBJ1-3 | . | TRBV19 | ASSPGQGAYTIY
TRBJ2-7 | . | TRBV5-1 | ASSTTGTGSYEQY
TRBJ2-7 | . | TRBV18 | ASSEPVSEQY
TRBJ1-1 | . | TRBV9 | ASSRGTLGETEAF
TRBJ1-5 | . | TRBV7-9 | ASSSGAQPQH
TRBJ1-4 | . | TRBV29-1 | SVGHFGEKLF
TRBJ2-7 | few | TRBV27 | ASRVAGGRYEQY
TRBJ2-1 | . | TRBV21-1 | ASSKTPLAGGPGEQF
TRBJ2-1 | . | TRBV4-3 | ASSLDGGGEQF
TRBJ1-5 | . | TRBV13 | ASSLRPLNQPQH
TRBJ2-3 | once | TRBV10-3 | ASIEADTQY
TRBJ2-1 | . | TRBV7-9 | ASSSTDRGGEQF
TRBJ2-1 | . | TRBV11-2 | ASSLLNEQF
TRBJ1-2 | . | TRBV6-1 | ASSDPFRGPLLYGYT
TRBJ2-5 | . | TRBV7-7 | ASTYGGTETQY
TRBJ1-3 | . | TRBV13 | ASSSGAAGNTIY
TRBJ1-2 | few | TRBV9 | ASSLGPSYGYT
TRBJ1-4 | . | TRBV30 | AWSPANEKLF
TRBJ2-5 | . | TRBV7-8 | ASSTGASGGFQETQY
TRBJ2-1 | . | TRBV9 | ASSFRLNEQF
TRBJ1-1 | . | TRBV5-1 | ASSARGPTEAF
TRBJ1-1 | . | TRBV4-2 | ASSQGYVDQAF
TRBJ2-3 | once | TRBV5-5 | ASSPLAGASTDTQY
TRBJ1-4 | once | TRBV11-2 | ASRSHTGPNEKLF
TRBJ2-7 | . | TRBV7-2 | ASSDRGGSYEQY
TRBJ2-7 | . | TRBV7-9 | ASSRYYEQY
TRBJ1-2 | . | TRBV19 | ASRQVHYGYT
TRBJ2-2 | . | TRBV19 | ASSLRGAVGELF